Many counts were recorded for the clone carrying this TCR beta chain. What it binds is not known. CDR1 is SGHTA and CDR2 is FQGNSA in the germline V gene. The CDR3 consists of 16 residues. The V segment lost 5 bases and the J segment 2 bases; nucleotides outside the gene matches: 11. This specimen belongs to a study of T cell repertoires in cytomegalovirus infection. Looking at the study overall: Evidence of both CMV infection and a matching HLA type came from public TCR beta signatures.

Via MiXCR, TCRdb re-called the reads, giving one row per CDR3 protein. The profile shows around 540,000 distinct CDR3 sequences, about 33% of them singletons. The source was cultured PBMCs, collected from culture after CMV antigen stimulation. The TCR was taken from a human donor in good health (CMV status not recorded). Some clones in this sample may be carry-over from other donors' samples. The V and J genes are TRBV7-2 and TRBJ2-7; 8 bases match TRBD2. CDR3 sequence: CASSPLPSGSPYEQYV. CDR3 sequence (DNA): TGTGCCAGCAGCCCGTTACCGAGCGGGAGCCCCTACGAGCAGTACGTC.